Listed below are T cell receptor beta chains from one sample, sequenced in a study of T cell therapy after organ transplantation. Assay: immunoSEQ multiplex PCR; the TCRdb copy retains only in-frame clones and omits some. Altogether 15,000 to 25,000 clones are present, over 75% being singletons, with the ten largest covering about a tenth. These receptors have no known antigen. Sequences were derived from CD8+ T cells from blood, sampled after autologous CMV-specific T cell therapy. The receptors were gathered from a human patient who had received a solid organ transplant and had CMV disease. Part of the T cell pool may stem from the graft donor. The CDR3 runs from the conserved cysteine through the conserved F or W. D genes are given only for firm matches. Where a row states a size, it is once, few, many or the class of an expanded clone; other rows omit it.

>once|TRBJ2-5|TRBV18|NA
TGTGCCAGCTCACCACTGAAACTATCGCAAGAGACCCAGTACTTC
CASSPLKLSQETQYF
>once|TRBJ1-2|TRBV9|NA
TGTGCCAGCAGCTCCGCGGGCGGAGGCTACACCTTC
CASSSAGGGYTF
>few|TRBJ1-5|TRBV7-9|NA
TGTGCCAGCAGCCTGGACGGCTTCAATCAGCCCCAGCATTTT
CASSLDGFNQPQHF
>few|TRBJ1-4|TRBV30|NA
TGTGCCTGGAGCCCACTCAGGACCGGAGAAAAACTGTTTTTT
CAWSPLRTGEKLFF
>NA|TRBJ1-5|TRBV5-4|NA
TGTGCCAGCAGCACTCAGGGTTTTAGCAATCAGCCCCAGCATTTT
CASSTQGFSNQPQHF
>NA|TRBJ1-2|TRBV14|NA
TGTGCCAGCAGCCAAGCCAGCAGGCCCCTCTATGGCTACACCTTC
CASSQASRPLYGYTF
>NA|TRBJ2-7|TRBV19|NA
TGTGCCAGTAGTATGGGAATCGTCACCTACGAGCAGTACTTC
CASSMGIVTYEQYF
>NA|TRBJ2-5|TRBV27|NA
TGTGCCAGCAGACTCCAATTGGGGCAAGAGACCCAGTACTTC
CASRLQLGQETQYF
>NA|TRBJ2-7|TRBV4-1|NA
TGCGCCAGCAGCCAAATCCAGGGCTCCTACGAGCAGTACTTC
CASSQIQGSYEQYF
>NA|TRBJ1-3|TRBV9|NA
TGTGCCAGCAGCTTGGGGACCGCCGAAGGATCTGGAAACACCATATATTTT
CASSLGTAEGSGNTIYF
>NA|TRBJ2-7|TRBV9|NA
TGTGCCAGCAGCGTAGGGGACACTTCCTACGAGCAGTACTTC
CASSVGDTSYEQYF
>NA|TRBJ1-2|TRBV5-8|NA
TGTGCCAGCAGCTTCGGGGGGCACTATGGCTACACCTTC
CASSFGGHYGYTF
>NA|TRBJ2-1|TRBV27|NA
TGTGCCAGCAGTTTGGAAAGGACTAACTACAATGAGCAGTTCTTC
CASSLERTNYNEQFF
>NA|TRBJ2-1|TRBV9|NA
TGTGCCAGCAGCGTAGGGGCCGGGACACCTTACAATGAGCAGTTCTTC
CASSVGAGTPYNEQFF
>NA|TRBJ2-3|TRBV27|TRBD2
TGTGCCAGCAGTTCAACGCTAGCGGGGGTTAGCACAGATACGCAGTATTTT
CASSSTLAGVSTDTQYF
>once|TRBJ1-1|TRBV13|NA
TGTGCCAGCAGCTCCCGGACTGAAGCTTTCTTT
CASSSRTEAFF
>NA|TRBJ1-2|TRBV11-2|TRBD1
TGTGCCAGCAATCTACTCCGCCGGGACAGGGGCAAGGAAGGGTATGGCTACACCTTC
CASNLLRRDRGKEGYGYTF
>once|TRBJ2-2|TRBV7-9|NA
TGTGCCAGCAGCTCGTCAGAGGAGCTGTTTTTT
CASSSSEELFF
>few|TRBJ2-4|TRBV4-3|TRBD1
TGCGCCAGCAGCCAAACAGGGGACGCCAAAAACATTCAGTACTTC
CASSQTGDAKNIQYF
>NA|TRBJ1-3|TRBV7-8|NA
TGTGCCAGCAGCTTACCATCCGCTGGAAACACCATATATTTT
CASSLPSAGNTIYF
>NA|TRBJ2-1|TRBV6-6|NA
TGTGCCAGCAGTGGAGACTCCCTTACCTACAATGAGCAGTTCTTC
CASSGDSLTYNEQFF
>NA|TRBJ1-2|TRBV19|TRBD1
TGTGCCAGTAGTATAGGGAGGGGGCCAGGCTATGGCTACACCTTC
CASSIGRGPGYGYTF
>once|TRBJ2-1|TRBV5-6|NA
TGTGCCAGCAGCGGGACGGCCCGGGCCAATGAGCAGTTCTTC
CASSGTARANEQFF
>NA|TRBJ2-1|TRBV7-6|TRBD1
TGTGCCAGCAGTCTTGGACAGGGGGTTCACTACAATGAGCAGTTCTTC
CASSLGQGVHYNEQFF
>NA|TRBJ2-5|TRBV5-1|TRBD2
TGCGCCAGCAGCTTGGCCGTCGCGGGAGCAGAGACCCAGTACTTC
CASSLAVAGAETQYF
>NA|TRBJ2-7|TRBV27|TRBD2
TGTGCCAGCGGGGAGGGTGTCAATACATACGAGCAGTACTTC
CASGEGVNTYEQYF